This T cell receptor beta chain was documented in a study of T cell responses to AZD1222 COVID-19 vaccine. Study results and caveats: Clonal diversity may have been underestimated in mostly white British donors.

The junction had 9 bases not matched to a gene; V was cut back by 3 bases and J by 3 bases. Germline V gene data show CDR1 as MGHRA and CDR2 as YSYEKL. The CDR3 is 17 residues long. Here immunoSEQ multiplex PCR was the method, and the copy in TCRdb shows in-frame clones only, minus some. The sample consists of 150,000 to 200,000 clones, more than 90% of them appearing once. About this clone itself: What it binds is unknown.

The source of this sequence is an adult who received the MenACWY meningococcal vaccine as a control. The rearrangement joins TRBV4-1 to TRBJ2-1; 9 positions agree with TRBD1. The specimen comprised peripheral blood, sampled 28 days after the second dose of the MenACWY control vaccine. The DNA for the CDR3 is TGCGCCAGCAGCCAGGAAGAACAGGGGGCGCGCTACAATGAGCAGTTCTTC. Its protein product is CASSQEEQGARYNEQFF.